This passage covers 5 T cell receptor beta chains from one sample sequenced in a study of OX40 agonist ivuxolimab in advanced cancers. Produced via immunoSEQ multiplex PCR; TCRdb's table is partial and in-frame only. The table shows some 49,000 clones, with roughly 85% occurring only once. The sequences come from CD4+ or CD8+ T cells sorted from blood, collected in a trial of the OX40 agonist ivuxolimab. The receptors derive from an adult with an advanced solid tumor such as melanoma, head and neck, liver or kidney cancer.

The CDR3 nucleotides read TGTGCCAGTAGTGATCGGACAGGGCTCCTAGGAAACACCATATATTTT. It is translated as CASSDRTGLLGNTIYF. The chain couples TRBV19 to TRBJ1-3, with 8 bases matching TRBD1. This CDR3 is built from 16 residues. Germline V lookup: CDR1 LNHDA, CDR2 SQIVND (reference sequence). The V and J ends lost 5 bases and 4 bases, in that order; junction bases with no gene match: 10.

This clone is categorized as medium-sized. V is TRBV28 and J is TRBJ2-1; D is ambiguous. The CDR3 contains 16 residues. Trimming took off 4 bases at V and 0 bases at J, with 13 bases between the two ends. Germline lookup yields CDR1 MDHEN and CDR2 SYDVKM. CDR3 amino acids: CASSSDLPDSYNEQFF. CDR3 nucleotides: TGTGCCAGCAGTTCCGATCTTCCGGACTCCTACAATGAGCAGTTCTTC.

This clone was counted a single time. The chain has TRBV2 and TRBJ1-5, with D possibly TRBD1 on 5 matching bases. The CDR3 runs to 13 residues. Germline lookup yields CDR1 SNHLY and CDR2 FYNNEI. The V end lost 7 bases, the J end lost 7 bases, and 14 bases lay between the germline ends. This CDR3 is CASTDGGNQPQHF. The CDR3 DNA reads TGTGCCAGCACCGATGGGGGGAACCAGCCCCAGCATTTT.

In this sample, this clone turned up a few times. The chain joins TRBV7-9 to TRBJ1-5, with D possibly being TRBD1 (6 bases). Germline assignment: CDR1 SEHNR and CDR2 FQNEAQ (reference sequence). The CDR3 is 13 amino acids. The V gene lost 1 base and the J gene lost 10 bases, with 11 bases spanning the gap. The CDR3 sequence: CASSLGTASPQHF. The CDR3 DNA is TGTGCCAGCAGCTTAGGGACAGCCTCTCCCCAGCATTTT.

This chain uses TRBV6-6 with TRBJ1-4; TRBD1 is a possible D gene (5 bases). The CDR3 has 15 amino acids. Germline lookup yields CDR1 MNHNY and CDR2 SVGAGI (reference sequence). Between the trimmed V and J ends, which lost 6 bases and 7 bases, there was a span of 18 bases. The CDR3 loop is CASRGNRDLREKLFF. DNA for the CDR3: TGTGCCAGCAGGGGCAATCGGGACCTGCGTGAAAAACTGTTTTTT.